Presented here are 25 T cell receptor beta chains from one specimen sequenced in a study of human T cells and chemical hapten exposure. Time point given: patch test 1, 2 weeks after DPC sensitization. Regarding treatment: therapeutic diphenylcyclopropenone sensitization with weekly scalp DPC. A single record per CDR3 protein comes from TCRdb applying MiXCR to the RACE reads. The table has about 340,000 distinct CDR3 sequences, 5.5% to 8% seen once. Sequencing was performed on whole blood, taken in connection with sensitization to the hapten diphenylcyclopropenone (DPC). These receptors were taken from a woman under 30 with alopecia areata. Some clones in this sample may be carry-over from other donors' samples.

About this clonotype: A read error may be the cause here, since a much bigger clone is one base away. The chain employs TRBV3-1 and TRBJ2-3; TRBD2 matches 7 bases. This CDR3 has 16 residues. Trimming removed 4 bases from V and 5 bases from J; junction bases left unmatched: 12. The germline V gene has CDR1 LGHDT and CDR2 YNNKEL (reference sequence). The CDR3 sequence is CASSRQRLAGGDTQYF. In DNA form, the CDR3 reads TGTGCCAGCAGCCGCCAACGACTAGCCGGGGGAGATACGCAGTATTTT.

The genes are TRBV12-3 or TRBV12-4 and TRBJ2-6; TRBD1 matches 8 bases. Trimming at V came to 5 bases and at J to 1 base, leaving 13 bases not matched to a gene. The CDR3 runs to 19 residues. CDR3 DNA sequence: TGTGCCAGCAGTCCTATCGGACAGGGCTGGGAATCTGGGGCCAACGTCCTGACTTTC. This translates into CASSPIGQGWESGANVLTF.

The genes are TRBV7-3 and TRBJ2-2; D is possibly TRBD2 (6 bases). Germline CDR1 is SGHTA and CDR2 is FQGTGA. The V gene lost 5 bases and the J gene lost 2 bases, with 18 bases spanning the gap. The CDR3 totals 17 residues. The CDR3 loop reads CASSPGRMGTNTGELFF. CDR3 bases: TGTGCCAGCAGCCCAGGGAGGATGGGAACTAACACCGGGGAGCTGTTTTTT.

The rearrangement links TRBV24-1 to TRBJ2-1; 7 nucleotides agree with TRBD1. With V trimmed by 3 bases and J by 6 bases, 10 bases remained unmatched. Germline V CDR1 and CDR2: KGHDR, SFDVKD. The CDR3 totals 16 residues. The CDR3 loop reads CATSDAGTEEGNEQFF. The DNA for the CDR3 is TGTGCCACCAGTGATGCCGGGACAGAAGAAGGCAATGAGCAGTTCTTC.

This clonotype was seen only a few times. The V call is TRBV12-3 or TRBV12-4, the J call TRBJ1-5; D call uncertain. This CDR3 has 15 amino acids. V was cut by 3 bases and J by 1 base, with 10 bases left in between. The DNA for the CDR3 is TGTGCCAGCAGTTTTACCACAGCCAGCAATCAGCCCCAGCATTTT. This translates into CASSFTTASNQPQHF.

This clonotype turned up a few times. The chain is built from TRBV6-5 and TRBJ1-4; tentatively, D is TRBD1 (6 bases). Germline assignment: CDR1 MNHEY and CDR2 SVGAGI. The CDR3 spans 15 residues. Deletions cut 5 bases from V and 7 bases from J, with 17 bases between. CDR3 sequence (DNA): TGTGCCAGCAGTCCGCGGGGGGCGGGAATTGAAAAACTGTTTTTT. It codes for CASSPRGAGIEKLFF.

The chain carries TRBV23-1 and TRBJ1-3; D remains ambiguous. TRBV23-1 is an ORF; its function is uncertain. The CDR3 has 16 amino acids. V gave up 6 bases and J gave up 0 bases, with 15 bases separating them. The CDR3 sequence: CASSQGDPSSGNTIYF. DNA of the CDR3: TGCGCCAGCAGCCAAGGCGACCCCAGCTCTGGAAACACCATATATTTT.

The sample holds a few counts of this clonotype. The chain joins TRBV3-1 to TRBJ2-7; D is ambiguous. The germline gives CDR1 LGHDT, CDR2 YNNKEL (reference sequence). There are 12 residues in the CDR3. Trimming took 2 bases from V and 3 from J, leaving 5 bases between them. Here the CDR3 reads CASSQWFYEQYF. CDR3 nucleotides: TGTGCCAGCAGCCAATGGTTCTACGAGCAGTACTTC.

This clonotype turned up a few times. The chain recombines TRBV7-9 with TRBJ2-3; D is tentatively TRBD1 or TRBD2 (7 bases each). The CDR3 covers 17 residues. Germline assignment: CDR1 SEHNR and CDR2 FQNEAQ (reference sequence). The V end was cut by 5 bases, the J end by 1 base, with 19 bases between. The CDR3 sequence: CASSLQTGRGGTDTQYF. The CDR3 DNA reads as TGTGCCAGCAGCCTACAGACAGGGAGGGGCGGCACAGATACGCAGTATTTT.

This clonotype was counted only a few times. The chain combines TRBV29-1 with TRBJ2-7, with D perhaps assigned TRBD1 or TRBD2 (5 bases each). The CDR3 is 11 residues long. Per the germline V gene, CDR1 is SQVTM and CDR2 is ANQGSEA. V lost 7 bases and J lost 7, with 14 bases in between. The CDR3 region is CSARDRIEQYF. In nucleotides, the CDR3 is TGCAGCGCACGGGACCGGATAGAGCAGTACTTC.

This clonotype showed up many times. The chain combines TRBV12-3 or TRBV12-4 with TRBJ2-3; 7 bases are a match to TRBD1. V shed 6 bases, J shed 0 bases, and the junction held 12 bases outside the gene matches. CDR3 size: 17 residues. CDR3: CASSPDRVSTSTDTQYF. CDR3 DNA sequence: TGTGCCAGCAGCCCAGACAGGGTATCTACTAGCACAGATACGCAGTATTTT.

At least ten counts were recorded for this clonotype. The CDR3 loop is CASSLEEGEDRRDTDTQYF. Written as DNA, the CDR3 is TGTGCCAGCAGCTTAGAAGAGGGTGAGGACAGGAGAGACACAGATACGCAGTATTTT. The chain carries TRBV7-2 and TRBJ2-3, with TRBD1 identical over 7 bases. CDR1 and CDR2 (germline): SGHTA, FQGNSA. V lost 1 base, J lost 2 bases, and 15 bases stayed unmatched. The CDR3 is made up of 19 amino acids. Looking up the rest from reference TRBV7-2 and TRBJ2-3 gives the full variable domain: GAGVSQSPSNKVTEKGKDVELRCDPISGHTALYWYRQSLGQGLEFLIYFQGNSAPDKSGLPSDRFSAERTGGSVSTLTIQRTQQEDSAVYLCASSLEEGEDRRDTDTQYFGPGTRLTVL.

A few counts support this clonotype. This rearrangement joins TRBV12-3 or TRBV12-4 to TRBJ1-1; no clear D gene. V gave up 3 bases and J gave up 4 bases, with 9 bases separating them. The CDR3 covers 13 residues. The CDR3 DNA is TGTGCCAGCAGTTTTCCCGGGAGCACTGAAGCTTTCTTT. Translated, it gives CASSFPGSTEAFF.

The rearrangement joins TRBV7-3 to TRBJ2-1; 14 positions match TRBD2. Germline CDR1 reads SGHTA; CDR2 reads FQGTGA. Unmatched junction bases numbered 6, after V lost 4 bases and J lost 10 bases. The CDR3 extends over 15 amino acids. DNA for the CDR3: TGTGCCAGCAGCTCGACTAGCGGGGGGGCCAAAGAGCAGTTCTTC. It specifies CASSSTSGGAKEQFF.

This clonotype has a handful of counts. The chain employs TRBV7-8 and TRBJ1-1; no clear D gene. This CDR3 has 11 amino acids. Per germline, CDR1 SGHVS and CDR2 FQNEAQ. V was clipped by 7 bases and J by 5 bases, with 8 bases between them. CDR3 region: CASTPVTEAFF. For the CDR3, the DNA is TGTGCCAGCACCCCCGTAACTGAAGCTTTCTTT.

There are many counts of this clonotype. This chain joins TRBV9 and TRBJ1-1, with unresolved D. CDR1 and CDR2 from the germline V gene are SGDLS and YYNGEE. This CDR3 has 14 amino acids. V shed 1 base and J shed 5 bases, with 12 bases lying between them. The CDR3 sequence: CASSVSWTETEAFF. The CDR3 nucleotides read TGTGCCAGCAGCGTATCCTGGACGGAGACTGAAGCTTTCTTT.

In its sample, this clonotype was seen many times. The chain links TRBV6-6 to TRBJ2-3; 8 positions agree with TRBD2. V dropped 4 bases and J dropped 6; count of bases not matched to a gene: 9. The CDR3 spans 15 residues. Germline CDR1 is MNHNY and CDR2 is SVGAGI (reference sequence). CDR3 in DNA: TGTGCCAGCAGTTCCGGGGGGGAGGTCCGGGATACGCAGTATTTT. Protein sequence: CASSSGGEVRDTQYF.

V gene TRBV7-9 combines with J gene TRBJ1-4, with D unclear. The V gene's germline CDR1 is SEHNR and CDR2 FQNEAQ (reference sequence). Trimming left V 1 base short and J 5 bases short, with 14 bases between. This CDR3 has 16 residues. The CDR3 is CASSLERTELNEKLFF. The CDR3 DNA sequence: TGTGCCAGCAGCTTAGAGAGAACAGAATTAAATGAAAAACTGTTTTTT.

This clonotype was found a few times. The J gene is TRBJ2-6, the V gene TRBV5-1, with D maybe TRBD1 (6 bases). The CDR3 extends over 20 amino acids. CDR1 SGHRS and CDR2 YFSETQ come from the germline V gene. Trimming left V 0 bases short and J 0 bases short, with 19 bases between. The DNA for the CDR3 is TGCGCCAGCAGCTTGGCGGTTGGACAGTCTACGAGCTCTGGGGCCAACGTCCTGACTTTC. Its protein is CASSLAVGQSTSSGANVLTF.

This clonotype was counted many times. This sequence joins TRBV18 and TRBJ2-1, with 13 bases matching TRBD2. CDR3 length: 16 amino acids. Germline V gives CDR1 KGHSH, CDR2 LQKENI. V trimming: 3 bases; J trimming: 9 bases; junction bases outside the gene matches: 8. In DNA, the CDR3 is TGTGCCAGCTCACCTGGGACTAGCGGGAATGTGGGTGAGCAGTTCTTC. It encodes CASSPGTSGNVGEQFF.

This clonotype was seen only a few times. The gene calls are TRBV25-1 and TRBJ2-2; D is unresolved. The length of the CDR3 is 15 residues. Germline CDR1 MGHDK, CDR2 SYGVNS. Trimming removed 5 bases from V and 0 bases from J, with 10 bases in between. As DNA, the CDR3 is TGTGCCAGCAGTCAGCAGGCGTCGAACACCGGGGAGCTGTTTTTT. Protein product: CASSQQASNTGELFF.

This clonotype showed up just a few times. The chain carries TRBV11-2 and TRBJ2-1; 8 nucleotides align to TRBD1. The CDR3 has 15 amino acids. Germline loops: CDR1 SGHAT, CDR2 FQNNGV. The ends lost 5 bases at V and 8 bases at J; junction bases unmatched: 11. CDR3 residues: CASSPRQGFTDEQFF. In nucleotides, the CDR3 is TGTGCCAGCAGCCCAAGACAGGGGTTCACGGATGAGCAGTTCTTC.

This clonotype was seen ten or more times. The rearrangement joins TRBV6-5 to TRBJ2-3; D is ambiguous. Germline-derived CDR1 and CDR2 are MNHEY and SVGAGI. The CDR3 sequence is 16 residues long. The germline V and J ends were trimmed by 6 bases and 0 bases, with 16 bases remaining between them. CDR3 sequence: CASRPQPTSSTDTQYF. DNA for the CDR3: TGTGCCAGCAGACCCCAGCCTACCTCTAGCACAGATACGCAGTATTTT.

At least ten counts were recorded for this clonotype. This chain joins TRBV5-1 and TRBJ1-1; D gene ambiguous. Trimming took off 0 bases at V and 6 bases at J, with 9 bases between the two ends. The CDR3 covers 13 residues. CDR1 SGHRS and CDR2 YFSETQ come from the germline V gene. Here the CDR3 reads CASSLAEGPEAFF. CDR3 nucleotides: TGCGCCAGCAGCTTGGCCGAAGGGCCTGAAGCTTTCTTT. Full variable domain (rest looked up from reference TRBV5-1 and TRBJ1-1): KAGVTQTPRYLIKTRGQQVTLSCSPISGHRSVSWYQQTPGQGLQFLFEYFSETQRNKGNFPGRFSGRQFSNSRSEMNVSTLELGDSALYLCASSLAEGPEAFFGQGTRLTVV.

V usage is TRBV10-3 and J usage is TRBJ1-3; TRBD1 matches 9 bases. CDR1 and CDR2 (germline): ENHRY, SYGVKD. After removal of 11 bases from V and 2 bases from J, the junction contained 7 bases not matched to a gene. CDR3 size: 14 residues. CDR3 DNA: TGTGCCTCTACGGGACAGGGAGCTGGAAACACCATATATTTT. It is translated as CASTGQGAGNTIYF.